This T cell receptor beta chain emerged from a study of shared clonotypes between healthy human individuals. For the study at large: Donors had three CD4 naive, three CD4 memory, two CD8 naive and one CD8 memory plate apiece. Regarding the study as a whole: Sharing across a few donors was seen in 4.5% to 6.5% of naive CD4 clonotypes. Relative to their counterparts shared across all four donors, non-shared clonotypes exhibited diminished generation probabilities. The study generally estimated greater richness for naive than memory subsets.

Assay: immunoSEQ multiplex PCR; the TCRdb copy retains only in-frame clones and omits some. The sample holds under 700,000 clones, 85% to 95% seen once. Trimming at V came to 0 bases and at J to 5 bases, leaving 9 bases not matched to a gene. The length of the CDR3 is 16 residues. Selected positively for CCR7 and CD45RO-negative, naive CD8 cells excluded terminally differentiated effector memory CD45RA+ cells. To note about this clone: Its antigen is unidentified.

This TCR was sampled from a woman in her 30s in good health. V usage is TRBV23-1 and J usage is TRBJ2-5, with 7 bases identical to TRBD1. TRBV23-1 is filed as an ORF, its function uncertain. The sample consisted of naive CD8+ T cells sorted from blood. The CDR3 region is CASSQSERGLWETQYF. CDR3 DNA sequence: TGCGCCAGCAGTCAATCGGAGAGGGGGCTTTGGGAGACCCAGTACTTC.